These 2 T cell receptor beta chains share one sample of origin, sequenced in a study of low-dose radiotherapy and immunotherapy resistance in tumors. Alpha- and beta-chain coverage of first-strand cDNA came from TRAV- and TRBV-specific primers. TCRs were amplified for 15 to 25 PCR cycles with a constant-region primer and V-primer adapter. Each CDR3 protein gets one entry after TCRdb re-called the reads with MiXCR. The sample lists under 95,000 distinct CDR3 sequences, under 20% occurring once. The time point denotes: after trial treatment. Regarding treatment: LDRT plus nivolumab, ipilimumab, low-dose cyclophosphamide and aspirin (RACIN trial). The sample in question was PBMCs, obtained after low-dose radiotherapy plus immunotherapy. The receptors here all came from a male donor with prostate cancer.

In this sample, this clonotype turned up many times. The genes are TRBV20-1 and TRBJ2-1, with TRBD1 matching 12 bases. CDR1 and CDR2 from the germline V gene are DFQATT and SNEGSKA (reference sequence). J gave up 4 bases and V 3 bases, and 4 bases lay outside the gene matches. The CDR3 is 15 amino acids. The CDR3 sequence: CSAREGQGAYNEQFF. Written as DNA, the CDR3 is TGCAGTGCTAGGGAGGGACAGGGGGCTTACAATGAGCAGTTCTTC.

The chain has TRBV5-1 and TRBJ1-5, with 8 bases matching TRBD1. The CDR3 is 16 residues long. Germline assignment: CDR1 SGHRS and CDR2 YFSETQ. V trimming: 0 bases; J trimming: 8 bases; junction bases outside the gene matches: 10. CDR3 amino acids: CASSLGGQAGIEPQHF. The CDR3 DNA sequence: TGCGCCAGCAGCTTGGGGGGACAGGCCGGGATTGAGCCCCAGCATTTT.